This entry is about one TCR beta chain. The data stem from a study of blood T cell repertoires in COVID-19. Whole-study context: Researchers got acute and convalescent COVID-19 samples from the United States, Italy and Spain. From T cells, B-cell-depleted T cells, or PBMCs came the material, which was cDNA or gDNA.

Under the authors' procedure: For nucleated cells, counts were estimated from reference gene primer amplification. The assay was immunoSEQ multiplex PCR, and TCRdb's table has in-frame clones only and misses some. V, J and clone size are taken as reported in that table, and D and trimming were inferred from the DNA itself. The sample lists 50,000 to 75,000 clones, roughly 87% seen once, with approximately 5.1% in the top ten. The CDR3 loop spans 14 amino acids. The V and J ends lost 6 bases and 0 bases, in that order; junction bases with no gene match: 5. Germline CDR1 is MNHEY and CDR2 is SVGAGI. The sequencing sample was made of peripheral blood. The chain recombines TRBV6-5 with TRBJ2-7, with TRBD2 identical over 7 bases. The source of this sequence is an elderly man in a cohort sampled during active COVID-19. CDR3 loop: CASRLGGSSYEQYF. The CDR3 DNA reads TGTGCCAGCAGGTTGGGGGGGAGCTCCTACGAGCAGTACTTC.